The 2 T cell receptor beta chains reported below all come from one sample, sequenced in a study of shared clonotypes between healthy human individuals. The repertoire was sequenced with immunoSEQ multiplex PCR; TCRdb's copy has only in-frame clones and lacks some. Of 450,000 or so clones in the sample, 77% were seen once. The sequenced sample consisted of PBMCs. The receptors here all came from a woman aged 40 to 49 in good health. Some clones in this sample may be carry-over from other donors' samples.

The rearrangement uses TRBV27 and TRBJ1-5; TRBD1 aligns across 8 bases. The V and J ends lost 3 bases and 7 bases, in that order; junction bases with no gene match: 8. CDR3 length: 15 residues. Germline CDR1 reads MNHEY; CDR2 reads SMNVEV (reference sequence). The CDR3 loop is CASSLMPGGLQPQHF. In nucleotides, the CDR3 is TGTGCCAGCAGTTTGATGCCAGGGGGCTTACAGCCCCAGCATTTT.

Many counts were recorded for this clone. This chain links TRBV29-1 with TRBJ2-1; 8 nucleotides match TRBD1. Germline trimming cut 3 bases from V and 5 bases from J; bases unmatched to any gene: 12. The CDR3 has 16 amino acids. Germline CDR1 SQVTM, CDR2 ANQGSEA. The CDR3 here is CSVESDRASGDNEQFF. The CDR3 DNA is TGCAGCGTTGAGTCGGACAGGGCCTCAGGGGACAATGAGCAGTTCTTC.